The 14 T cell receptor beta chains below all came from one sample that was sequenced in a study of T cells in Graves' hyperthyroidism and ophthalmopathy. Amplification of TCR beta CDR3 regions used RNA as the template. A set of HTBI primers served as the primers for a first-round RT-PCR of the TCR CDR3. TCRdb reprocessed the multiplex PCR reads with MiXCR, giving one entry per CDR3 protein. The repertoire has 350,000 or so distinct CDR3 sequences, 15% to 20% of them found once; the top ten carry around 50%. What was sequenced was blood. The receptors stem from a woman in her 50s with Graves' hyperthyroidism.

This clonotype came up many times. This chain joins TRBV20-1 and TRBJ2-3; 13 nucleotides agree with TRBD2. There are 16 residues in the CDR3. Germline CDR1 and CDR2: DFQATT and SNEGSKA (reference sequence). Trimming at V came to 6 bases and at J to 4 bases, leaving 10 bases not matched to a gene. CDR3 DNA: TGCAGTGCCCCACCCGGGACTAGCGGGGTTGCAGATACGCAGTATTTT. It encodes CSAPPGTSGVADTQYF.

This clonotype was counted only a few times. The CDR3, as DNA: TGTGCCAGCAGTTGGACTAGTATGGAGACCCAGTACTTC. The encoded protein is CASSWTSMETQYF. This chain uses TRBV27 with TRBJ2-5; 7 bases align to TRBD2. Germline lookup yields CDR1 MNHEY and CDR2 SMNVEV (reference sequence). The junction had 4 bases not matched to a gene; V was cut back by 4 bases and J by 5 bases. CDR3 length: 13 residues.

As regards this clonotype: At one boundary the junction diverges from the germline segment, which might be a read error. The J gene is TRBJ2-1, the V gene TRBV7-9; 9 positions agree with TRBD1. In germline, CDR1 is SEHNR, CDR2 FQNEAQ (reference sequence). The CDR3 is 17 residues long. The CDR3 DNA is TGCGCCAGCAGCCAGTGGGGGGGACAGGGAATATACAATGAGCAGTTCTTC. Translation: CASSQWGGQGIYNEQFF.

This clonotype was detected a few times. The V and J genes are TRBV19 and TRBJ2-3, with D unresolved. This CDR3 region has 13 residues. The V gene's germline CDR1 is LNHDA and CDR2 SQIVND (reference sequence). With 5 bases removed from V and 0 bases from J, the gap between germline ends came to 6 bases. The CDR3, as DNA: TGTGCCAGTAGTGCGGCTAGCACAGATACGCAGTATTTT. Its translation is CASSAASTDTQYF.

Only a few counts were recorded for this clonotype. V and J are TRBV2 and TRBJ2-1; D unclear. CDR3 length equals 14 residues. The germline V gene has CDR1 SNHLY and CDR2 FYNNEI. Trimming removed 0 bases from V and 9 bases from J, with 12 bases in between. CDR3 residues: CASSEARGPGEQFF. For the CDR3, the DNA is TGTGCCAGCAGTGAAGCGCGTGGGCCCGGTGAGCAGTTCTTC.

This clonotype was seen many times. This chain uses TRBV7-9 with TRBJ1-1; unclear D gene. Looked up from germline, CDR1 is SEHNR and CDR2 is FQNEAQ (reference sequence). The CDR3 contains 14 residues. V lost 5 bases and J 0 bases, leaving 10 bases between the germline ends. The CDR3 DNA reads TGTGCCAGCAGCCTAGTGCCTATGAACACTGAAGCTTTCTTT. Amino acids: CASSLVPMNTEAFF.

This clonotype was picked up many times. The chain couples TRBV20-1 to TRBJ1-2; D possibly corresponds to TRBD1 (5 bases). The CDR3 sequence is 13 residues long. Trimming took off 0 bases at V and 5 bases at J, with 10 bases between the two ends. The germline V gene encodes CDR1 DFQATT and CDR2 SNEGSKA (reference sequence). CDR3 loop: CSARDGQGYGYTF. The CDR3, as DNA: TGCAGTGCTAGAGATGGGCAGGGATATGGCTACACCTTC.

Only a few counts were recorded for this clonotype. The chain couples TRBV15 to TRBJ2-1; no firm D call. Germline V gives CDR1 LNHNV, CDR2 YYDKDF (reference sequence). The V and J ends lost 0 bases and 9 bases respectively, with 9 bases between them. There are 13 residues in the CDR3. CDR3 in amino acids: CATSRDLDREQFF. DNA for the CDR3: TGTGCCACCAGCAGAGATCTCGATCGTGAGCAGTTCTTC.

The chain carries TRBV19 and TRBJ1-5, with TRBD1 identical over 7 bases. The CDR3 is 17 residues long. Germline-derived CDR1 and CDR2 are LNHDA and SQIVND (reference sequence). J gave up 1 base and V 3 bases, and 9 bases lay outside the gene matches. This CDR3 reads CASSIDVTGASNQPQHF. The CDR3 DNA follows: TGTGCCAGTAGTATCGACGTAACAGGGGCAAGCAATCAGCCCCAGCATTTT.

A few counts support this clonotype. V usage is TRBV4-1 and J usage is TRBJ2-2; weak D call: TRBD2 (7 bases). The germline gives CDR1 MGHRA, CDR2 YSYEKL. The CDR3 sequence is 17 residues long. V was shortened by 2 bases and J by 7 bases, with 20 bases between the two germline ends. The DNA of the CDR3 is TGCGCCAGCAGCCAATTTTACAGGGAGGGGTATAACGGGGAGCTGTTTTTT. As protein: CASSQFYREGYNGELFF.

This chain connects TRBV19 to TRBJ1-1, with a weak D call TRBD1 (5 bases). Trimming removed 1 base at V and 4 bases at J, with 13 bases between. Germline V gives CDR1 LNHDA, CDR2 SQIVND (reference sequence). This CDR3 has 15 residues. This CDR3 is CASSIGGLGTTEAFF. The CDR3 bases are TGTGCCAGTAGTATAGGAGGGTTGGGGACCACTGAAGCTTTCTTT.

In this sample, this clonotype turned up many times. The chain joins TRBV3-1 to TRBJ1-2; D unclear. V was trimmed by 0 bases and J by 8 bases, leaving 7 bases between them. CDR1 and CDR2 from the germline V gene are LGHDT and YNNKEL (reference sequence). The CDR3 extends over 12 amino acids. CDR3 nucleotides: TGTGCCAGCAGCCAAGATGCGGGCGGCTACACCTTC. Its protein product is CASSQDAGGYTF.

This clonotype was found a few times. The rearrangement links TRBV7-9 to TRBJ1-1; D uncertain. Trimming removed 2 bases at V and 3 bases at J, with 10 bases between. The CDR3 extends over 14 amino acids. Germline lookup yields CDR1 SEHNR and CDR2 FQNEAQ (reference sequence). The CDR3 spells CASSLNSRDTEAFF. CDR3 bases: TGTGCCAGCAGCTTAAACAGTCGGGACACTGAAGCTTTCTTT.

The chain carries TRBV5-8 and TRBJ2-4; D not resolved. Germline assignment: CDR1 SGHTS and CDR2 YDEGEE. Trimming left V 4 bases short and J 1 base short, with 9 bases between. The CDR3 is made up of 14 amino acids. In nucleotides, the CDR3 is TGTGCCAGCAGCCCTAAGAGCGCCAAAAACATTCAGTACTTC. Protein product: CASSPKSAKNIQYF.